The 29 T cell receptor beta chains presented below share a single source sample, sequenced in a study of blood T cell repertoires in COVID-19. The data were produced by immunoSEQ multiplex PCR, yet TCRdb's version contains in-frame clones alone and is incomplete. The top ten clones hold 15% to 20% of a sample with more than 60,000 clones, roughly nine tenths of them seen once. The sequenced material came from peripheral blood. The receptors were gathered from a woman of 80 years or more with active or convalescent COVID-19.

This chain uses TRBV21-1 with TRBJ2-7; the table's D call TRBD1 went unverified against the DNA. TRBV21-1 is listed as a pseudogene. This CDR3 has 13 residues. The CDR3 sequence is CASSAWDKVAQYF. The CDR3 region has the DNA TGTGCCAGCAGCGCTTGGGACAAGGTGGCGCAGTACTTC.

This chain uses TRBV18 with TRBJ2-3; D unclear. The V gene's germline CDR1 is KGHSH and CDR2 LQKENI. The germline V and J ends were trimmed by 6 bases and 5 bases, with 9 bases remaining between them. The CDR3 spans 12 residues. This chain's CDR3 is CASSPYLDTQYF. CDR3 DNA sequence: TGTGCCAGCTCTCCCTATTTAGATACGCAGTATTTT.

The chain couples TRBV29-1 to TRBJ2-7; no definite D call. V was cut by 0 bases and J by 0 bases, with 15 bases left in between. CDR3 size: 16 residues. Germline CDR1 is SQVTM and CDR2 is ANQGSEA. The CDR3 DNA sequence: TGCAGCGTTGAAGATCCGCAGAGACATAGCTCCTACGAGCAGTACTTC. This gives the protein CSVEDPQRHSSYEQYF.

The chain combines TRBV7-2 with TRBJ2-1, with TRBD2 matching 14 bases. The junction had 4 bases not matched to a gene; V was cut back by 5 bases and J by 4 bases. The CDR3 is made up of 16 amino acids. CDR1 and CDR2 (germline): SGHTA, FQGNSA. The CDR3, as DNA: TGTGCCAGCAGCGCCCGGACTAGCGGGGGGTACAATGAGCAGTTCTTC. Its translation is CASSARTSGGYNEQFF.

The chain employs TRBV28 and TRBJ1-3; TRBD1 matches at 10 bases. Looked up from germline, CDR1 is MDHEN and CDR2 is SYDVKM. The CDR3 extends over 17 amino acids. J lost 1 base, V lost 2 bases, and 5 bases had no gene match. As DNA, the CDR3 is TGTGCCAGCAGTTTACCTCCGGGACAGGGGTCTGGAAACACCATATATTTT. Amino acids: CASSLPPGQGSGNTIYF.

In this sample, this clone turned up a few times. The chain links TRBV5-6 to TRBJ1-2, with 7 bases identical to TRBD1. Germline trimming cut 2 bases from V and 7 bases from J; bases unmatched to any gene: 11. Germline V CDR1 and CDR2: SGHDT, YYEEEE. The CDR3 loop spans 15 amino acids. As DNA, the CDR3 is TGTGCCAGCAGCTTTGGGACAGCCCCAAGGGCTGGCTACACCTTC. Translated, it gives CASSFGTAPRAGYTF.

This clone was seen only a few times. V gene TRBV5-6 combines with J gene TRBJ1-1; D remains ambiguous. Deletions cut 1 base from V and 0 bases from J, with 13 bases between. CDR1 is SGHDT, CDR2 YYEEEE, per germline. The CDR3 is 16 amino acids. The chain's CDR3 is CASSLSGLRLNTEAFF. CDR3 bases: TGTGCCAGCAGCTTGTCAGGATTAAGGCTGAACACTGAAGCTTTCTTT.

V is TRBV28 and J is TRBJ1-1; 7 nucleotides match TRBD1. Germline V CDR1 and CDR2: MDHEN, SYDVKM. V was pared by 6 bases and J by 8 bases, with 9 bases of the junction left unmatched. The CDR3 is 13 residues long. This CDR3 is CASRSSGQAEAFF. As DNA, the CDR3 is TGTGCCAGCAGGAGTTCAGGACAGGCCGAAGCTTTCTTT.

The chain carries TRBV7-2 and TRBJ2-3, with 8 positions matching TRBD1. From germline, CDR1 is SGHTA and CDR2 FQGNSA. Trimming cost V 2 bases and J 2 bases; bases outside gene matches: 6. CDR3 size: 16 residues. The CDR3 region has the DNA TGTGCCAGCAGCTTATTCCCGGGACAGGCCACAGATACGCAGTATTTT. The encoded protein is CASSLFPGQATDTQYF.

This clone was seen a few times. This rearrangement joins TRBV29-1 to TRBJ2-1; no reliable D call. CDR1 is SQVTM, CDR2 ANQGSEA, per germline. Deletions cut 6 bases from V and 0 bases from J, with 3 bases between. The CDR3 loop spans 11 amino acids. CDR3 residues: CSVGSYNEQFF. In DNA form, the CDR3 reads TGCAGCGTCGGCTCCTACAATGAGCAGTTCTTC.

V is TRBV19 and J is TRBJ1-5; D remains ambiguous. This CDR3 region has 15 residues. Germline V gene lookup returns CDR1 LNHDA and CDR2 SQIVND (reference sequence). V shed 11 bases and J shed 3 bases, with 20 bases lying between them. CDR3 DNA sequence: TGTGCCGGGCCCATAAGGAGGTCAGCCAATCAGCCCCAGCATTTT. This sequence encodes CAGPIRRSANQPQHF.

This clone was observed a handful of times. This chain uses TRBV5-1 with TRBJ2-2; possibly TRBD2 for D (5 bases). The V and J ends lost 4 bases and 1 base respectively, with 14 bases between them. The CDR3 consists of 16 residues. Germline-derived CDR1 and CDR2 are SGHRS and YFSETQ. Written as DNA, the CDR3 is TGCGCCAGCAGCCGTATTAAACGGGAGAACACCGGGGAGCTGTTTTTT. Protein product: CASSRIKRENTGELFF.

This chain joins TRBV4-1 and TRBJ2-5; 7 bases fit TRBD2. V lost 4 bases and J lost 2; bases outside the gene matches: 4. In germline, CDR1 is MGHRA, CDR2 YSYEKL. This CDR3 has 14 amino acids. In DNA, the CDR3 is TGCGCCAGCAGCCGGATAGCGGGTCAAGAGACCCAGTACTTC. Translated, it gives CASSRIAGQETQYF.

The J gene is TRBJ2-1, the V gene TRBV10-3; D is ambiguous. The CDR3 contains 11 residues. The germline V gene has CDR1 ENHRY and CDR2 SYGVKD. Trimming removed 5 bases at V and 8 bases at J, with 7 bases between. CDR3 protein: CAISKADEQFF. In DNA form, the CDR3 reads TGTGCCATCAGTAAAGCCGATGAGCAGTTCTTC.

A few counts support this clone. V gene TRBV19 combines with J gene TRBJ2-2, with a tentative D call TRBD2 (6 bases). Trimming cost V 6 bases and J 5 bases, with 13 bases left between them. CDR1 LNHDA and CDR2 SQIVND come from the germline V gene (reference sequence). The CDR3 covers 14 residues. This CDR3 reads CASRTDYDTGELFF. Written as DNA, the CDR3 is TGTGCCAGTAGGACGGACTACGATACCGGGGAGCTGTTTTTT.

The genes are TRBV28 and TRBJ2-5; D possibly corresponds to TRBD1 (6 bases). V shed 7 bases and J shed 7 bases, with 19 bases lying between them. The V gene's germline CDR1 is MDHEN and CDR2 SYDVKM. CDR3 length: 14 residues. The CDR3 DNA sequence: TGTGCCAGCACCCAGACAGGCGCCAAGAGGACCCAGTACTTC. It codes for CASTQTGAKRTQYF.

The chain combines TRBV11-3 with TRBJ2-1, with TRBD2 identical over 7 bases. This CDR3 contains 11 residues. The ends lost 4 bases at V and 12 bases at J; junction bases unmatched: 3. The germline V gene encodes CDR1 SGHNT and CDR2 YENEEA. CDR3: CASSSAGMQFF. CDR3 coding DNA: TGTGCCAGCAGCTCAGCGGGGATGCAGTTCTTC.

This rearrangement joins TRBV6-5 to TRBJ2-7; 7 bases are a match to TRBD1. Trimming at V came to 4 bases and at J to 0 bases, leaving 3 bases not matched to a gene. CDR1 is MNHEY, CDR2 SVGAGI, per germline. The CDR3 loop spans 14 amino acids. The CDR3 DNA follows: TGTGCCAGCAGTTCCGACAGGGACTCCTACGAGCAGTACTTC. This codes for CASSSDRDSYEQYF.

The genes are TRBV27 and TRBJ2-7, with 8 nucleotides matching TRBD1. Trimming removed 4 bases from V and 2 bases from J; junction bases left unmatched: 7. CDR1 and CDR2 (germline): MNHEY, SMNVEV (reference sequence). The CDR3 is 15 amino acids. The CDR3 here is CASSSGGTGTYEQYF. In nucleotides, the CDR3 is TGTGCCAGCAGTTCCGGAGGGACAGGCACCTACGAGCAGTACTTC.

The chain links TRBV29-1 to TRBJ2-7; D may be TRBD2 (6 bases). With 0 bases removed from V and 1 base from J, the gap between germline ends came to 10 bases. CDR1 and CDR2 (germline): SQVTM, ANQGSEA. There are 14 residues in the CDR3. Here the CDR3 reads CSVEDRGVSYEQYF. CDR3 sequence (DNA): TGCAGCGTTGAAGATCGCGGGGTTTCCTACGAGCAGTACTTC.

This rearrangement joins TRBV7-2 to TRBJ2-3, with 12 bases identical to TRBD2. The CDR3 is 17 amino acids. The trim removed 5 bases at V and 3 bases at J, leaving 9 bases unmatched. The germline V gene has CDR1 SGHTA and CDR2 FQGNSA. In nucleotides, the CDR3 is TGTGCCAGCAGCCCCCGTCTAGCGGGGGGGCCAACAGATACGCAGTATTTT. It specifies CASSPRLAGGPTDTQYF.

The genes are TRBV19 and TRBJ1-3; TRBD1 matches 7 bases. This CDR3 comprises 15 residues. The J segment lost 0 bases and the V segment lost 3 bases, leaving 2 bases of the junction unmatched. CDR1 is LNHDA, CDR2 SQIVND, per germline (reference sequence). The DNA of the CDR3 is TGTGCCAGTAGTATCCGGGACAGCTCTGGAAACACCATATATTTT. Its protein product is CASSIRDSSGNTIYF.

This chain joins TRBV29-1 and TRBJ2-2; tentatively, D is TRBD2 (5 bases). The CDR3 has 12 amino acids. V was clipped by 4 bases and J by 5 bases, with 8 bases between them. Germline-derived CDR1 and CDR2 are SQVTM and ANQGSEA. CDR3 amino acids: CSVVIATGELFF. CDR3 sequence (DNA): TGCAGCGTTGTAATAGCGACCGGGGAGCTGTTTTTT.

Only one count was recorded for this clone. The V and J genes are TRBV6-1 and TRBJ1-5, with a weak D call TRBD1 (6 bases). V was pared by 2 bases and J by 4 bases, with 15 bases between. CDR3 length: 16 residues. The germline gives CDR1 MNHNS, CDR2 SASEGT. DNA of the CDR3: TGTGCCAGCAGTGAAAGGGGGGGGTTGGGGAATCAGCCCCAGCATTTT. Its protein product is CASSERGGLGNQPQHF.

V usage is TRBV6-5 and J usage is TRBJ1-2; 10 nucleotides align to TRBD1. CDR1 and CDR2 (germline): MNHEY, SVGAGI. The CDR3 length is 15 residues. V shed 7 bases, J shed 6 bases, and the junction held 11 bases outside the gene matches. This chain's CDR3 is CASKAIGQGGNGYTF. As DNA, the CDR3 is TGTGCCAGCAAGGCCATCGGACAGGGGGGGAATGGCTACACCTTC.

V and J are TRBV5-1 and TRBJ2-1; tentative D call: TRBD2 (7 bases). The CDR3 totals 12 residues. V was clipped by 3 bases and J by 9 bases, with 10 bases between them. Germline values: CDR1 SGHRS, CDR2 YFSETQ. Written as DNA, the CDR3 is TGCGCCAGCAGCTCCGGGGGGCCTGAGCAGTTCTTC. Translation gives CASSSGGPEQFF.

This clone came up a few times. V gene TRBV5-1 combines with J gene TRBJ1-3; D perhaps matches TRBD1 (6 bases). This CDR3 contains 15 residues. CDR1 SGHRS and CDR2 YFSETQ come from the germline V gene. Trimming removed 0 bases from V and 3 bases from J, with 10 bases in between. CDR3: CASSLAGDIGNTIYF. As DNA, the CDR3 is TGCGCCAGCAGCTTGGCCGGGGACATTGGAAACACCATATATTTT.

V usage is TRBV27 and J usage is TRBJ2-5; TRBD2 agrees at 11 bases. Germline values: CDR1 MNHEY, CDR2 SMNVEV (reference sequence). The junction had 8 bases not matched to a gene; V was cut back by 3 bases and J by 5 bases. CDR3 length: 16 residues. The CDR3: CASSFIAGGSRETQYF. The CDR3 nucleotides read TGTGCCAGCAGTTTCATAGCGGGGGGGAGTAGGGAGACCCAGTACTTC.

This clone was found once. The rearrangement joins TRBV19 to TRBJ2-7, with TRBD1 matching 11 bases. Germline V CDR1 and CDR2: LNHDA, SQIVND (reference sequence). V shed 5 bases and J 5 bases; nucleotides not matched to a gene: 8. The CDR3 extends over 15 amino acids. In nucleotides, the CDR3 is TGTGCCAGTAGTCCTCCGGGACAGGGGGGACACGAGCAGTACTTC. This sequence encodes CASSPPGQGGHEQYF.